The clone carrying this T cell receptor beta chain was detected only a few times. The data were taken from a study of cytomegalovirus exposure and HLA in healthy donors. The CDR3 runs 12 residues. Germline V gene data show CDR1 as MNHEY and CDR2 as SVGAGI. V gave up 5 bases and J gave up 5 bases, with 7 bases separating them. Only in-frame clones appear in the TCRdb table, and some are missing; sequencing was by immunoSEQ multiplex PCR. Among about 360,000 clones, 86% were seen once, and the ten largest hold approximately 0.86%. The specimen sequenced was PBMCs. V usage is TRBV6-5 and J usage is TRBJ2-1; TRBD1 is a possible D gene (6 bases). This sequence originates from a woman under 30 in good health and CMV-seronegative. The DNA of the CDR3 is TGTGCCAGCAGTCCAGGGGACAATGAGCAGTTCTTC. Protein sequence: CASSPGDNEQFF.